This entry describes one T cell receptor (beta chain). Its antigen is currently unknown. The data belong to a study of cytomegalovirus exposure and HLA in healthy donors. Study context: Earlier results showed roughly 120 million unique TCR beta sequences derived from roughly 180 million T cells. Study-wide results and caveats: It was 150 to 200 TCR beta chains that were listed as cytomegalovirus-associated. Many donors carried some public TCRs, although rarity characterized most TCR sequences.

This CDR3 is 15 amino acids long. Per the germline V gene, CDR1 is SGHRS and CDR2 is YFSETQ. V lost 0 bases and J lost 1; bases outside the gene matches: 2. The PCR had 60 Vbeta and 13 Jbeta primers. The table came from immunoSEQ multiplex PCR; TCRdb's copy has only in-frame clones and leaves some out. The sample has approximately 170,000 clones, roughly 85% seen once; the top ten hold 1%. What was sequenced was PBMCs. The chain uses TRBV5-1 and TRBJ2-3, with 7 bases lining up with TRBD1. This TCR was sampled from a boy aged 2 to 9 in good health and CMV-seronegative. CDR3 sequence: CASSLAGTGTDTQYF. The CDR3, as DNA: TGCGCCAGCAGCTTGGCCGGGACAGGCACAGATACGCAGTATTTT. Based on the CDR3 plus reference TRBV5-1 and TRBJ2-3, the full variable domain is KAGVTQTPRYLIKTRGQQVTLSCSPISGHRSVSWYQQTPGQGLQFLFEYFSETQRNKGNFPGRFSGRQFSNSRSEMNVSTLELGDSALYLCASSLAGTGTDTQYFGPGTRLTVL.